This T cell receptor (beta chain) was recorded in a study of T cells in Graves' hyperthyroidism and ophthalmopathy. Findings and caveats of the study: Blood also held most thyroid clonotypes expanded beyond 0.001.

Patients having uncontrolled infection, another autoimmune disease, pregnancy or lactation were not included. On the basis of clinical symptoms, serum thyroxine and TRAb, thyroid ultrasound and orbital computed tomography, diagnoses were made. The PBMCs were taken from around 10 ml of fresh peripheral blood. RNA transcripts were the template for amplifying TCR beta CDR3 regions. The study used the HTBI primer set for a first-round RT-PCR of the TCR CDR3. One entry per CDR3 protein results from TCRdb running MiXCR on the multiplex PCR reads. This table holds approximately 530,000 distinct CDR3 sequences, just under 20% found once. This clonotype was observed a handful of times. The target antigen is unknown. Trimming shortened V by 4 bases and J by 6 bases, and 19 bases separated the two germline ends. This CDR3 is 16 amino acids long. Per germline, CDR1 SGDLS and CDR2 YYNGEE.

Material for sequencing was blood. The sequence derives from a man aged 35 to 55 with Graves' ophthalmopathy. The V gene is TRBV9, the J gene TRBJ2-2; D perhaps matches TRBD2 (5 bases). The CDR3 loop reads CASSPTAGDGPGELFF. CDR3 DNA sequence: TGTGCCAGCAGCCCCACCGCCGGGGATGGGCCCGGGGAGCTGTTTTTT. Full variable domain (rest looked up from reference TRBV9 and TRBJ2-2): DSGVTQTPKHLITATGQRVTLRCSPRSGDLSVYWYQQSLDQGLQFLIQYYNGEERAKGNILERFSAQQFPDLHSELNLSSLELGDSALYFCASSPTAGDGPGELFFGEGSRLTVL.